Listed here is a single T cell receptor (beta chain). This CDR3 comprises 14 residues. Losses at the gene ends were 5 bases for V and 4 bases for J; bases not matched to a gene: 7. Germline assignment: CDR1 GTSNPN and CDR2 SVGIG (reference sequence). The record originates from a study of CD8+ T cells in alopecia areata. Extracted RNA was reverse transcribed into cDNA, the sequencing template. Profiling relied on immunoSEQ multiplex PCR, and the TCRdb table lists in-frame clones only, not all of them. The sample yields around 140,000 clones, approximately 49% seen once. Collection of lesional scalp punch biopsies and peripheral blood was performed in alopecia areata patients.

The chain links TRBV30 to TRBJ2-5; 10 bases match TRBD2. This clonotype originated in a human donor with alopecia areata. Sequencing was performed on CD4+ T cells sorted from blood, taken at week 0. The CDR3 coding sequence is TGTGCCTGGGCAGCGGGAGGGCCCGGAGAGACCCAGTACTTC. Amino acid sequence: CAWAAGGPGETQYF.